This TCR beta chain originates from a study of Ad26.COV2.S vaccination and SARS-CoV-2 variants. Study-wide context: Donor was one of the participants in the Ad26.COV2.S arm of the COV1001 trial.

Turning to this clone: Its antigen is currently unknown.

Germline V gene sequence: CDR1 SGHTA, CDR2 FQGNSA. The V gene lost 7 bases and the J gene lost 1 base, with 17 bases spanning the gap. The CDR3 sequence is 15 residues long. Treatment here: 15 to 20 received Ad26.COV2.S at low or high dose, single or two shots; roughly five received placebo; per-sample allocation not given. Following the first vaccine or placebo injection, samples were taken on day 63. Donor was an adult aged 18-55 years in Boston. Sequencing used immunoSEQ multiplex PCR; TCRdb keeps in-frame clones, though not all of them. This sample carries 300,000 to 400,000 clones, about 86% of them seen once, and the ten largest clones take roughly 10%. Study conclusions and caveats: Assessments of TCR breadth and depth may have underestimated the total T cell responses. Recipients of vaccine and of placebo showed similar breadth of their non-spike TCR repertoires.

The V call is TRBV7-2, the J call TRBJ2-7, with D possibly being TRBD1 (6 bases). This receptor was taken from a person aged 18-60 years who received the Ad26.COV2.S COVID-19 vaccine or a placebo. Sample: peripheral blood, taken in a trial of Ad26.COV2.S vaccine versus placebo. CDR3 DNA: TGTGCCAGCACCCTAGGGGGTCTGTCATCCTACGAGCAGTACTTC. It encodes CASTLGGLSSYEQYF.